The 28 T cell receptor beta chains in this list originate from one sample, sequenced in a study of radiotherapy plus CTLA-4 blockade in lung cancer. Assay: immunoSEQ multiplex PCR; the TCRdb copy retains only in-frame clones and omits some. The data hold about 50,000 clones, with roughly 81% observed a single time. The sequencing used peripheral blood, collected from a patient treated with radiotherapy plus ipilimumab. These receptors originate from a human donor with non-small cell lung cancer whose response to radiotherapy plus ipilimumab could not be evaluated.

The gene calls are TRBV5-1 and TRBJ2-5; D not certain. Per the germline V gene, CDR1 is SGHRS and CDR2 is YFSETQ. The CDR3 is made up of 12 amino acids. Between the trimmed V and J ends, which lost 2 bases and 3 bases, there was a span of 5 bases. CDR3 coding DNA: TGCGCCAGCAGCTTTGTAAAAGAGACCCAGTACTTC. Translated, it gives CASSFVKETQYF.

The chain carries TRBV27 and TRBJ2-3; 15 nucleotides agree with TRBD2. The trim removed 2 bases at V and 4 bases at J, leaving 4 bases unmatched. The germline CDR1 and CDR2 sequences are MNHEY and SMNVEV (reference sequence). CDR3 length equals 17 residues. CDR3 in amino acids: CASSLPGLAGGADTQYF. The DNA for the CDR3 is TGTGCCAGCAGTTTACCGGGACTAGCGGGAGGTGCAGATACGCAGTATTTT.

This chain connects TRBV21-1 to TRBJ2-1; TRBD1, as called in the table, went unchecked against the DNA. TRBV21-1 is flagged as a pseudogene. CDR3 length: 20 amino acids. CDR3 nucleotide sequence: TGTGCCAGCAGCACCCGCAGGGGGGACAAAGGGGCGCGGACCTACAATGAGCAGTTCTTC. This encodes CASSTRRGDKGARTYNEQFF.

The rearrangement joins TRBV6-5 to TRBJ2-1; the match to TRBD2 covers 7 bases. The ends lost 6 bases at V and 0 bases at J; junction bases unmatched: 2. CDR1 is MNHEY, CDR2 SVGAGI, per germline. The CDR3 is 14 residues long. CDR3 residues: CASRGRVSYNEQFF. The CDR3 nucleotides are TGTGCCAGCAGGGGGAGGGTCTCCTACAATGAGCAGTTCTTC.

The V and J genes are TRBV25-1 and TRBJ1-1; TRBD1 aligns across 10 bases. In germline, CDR1 is MGHDK, CDR2 SYGVNS. J lost 5 bases, V lost 9 bases, and 9 bases had no gene match. The CDR3 is 14 amino acids. The CDR3: CARSTDRGMTEAFF. The CDR3 DNA reads TGTGCCAGATCGACGGACAGGGGGATGACTGAAGCTTTCTTT.

The sample holds a few counts of this clone. Other DNA sequences in this specimen translate into the identical CDR3. V is TRBV27 and J is TRBJ1-5; tentatively, D is TRBD1 (5 bases). Trimming stripped 2 bases from V and 0 bases from J, with 5 bases between. Germline loops: CDR1 MNHEY, CDR2 SMNVEV (reference sequence). CDR3 length: 14 amino acids. The CDR3 protein is CASSLRGSNQPQHF. CDR3 nucleotides: TGTGCCAGCAGTTTAAGGGGTAGCAATCAGCCCCAGCATTTT.

Notes on this clone: At one end, the junction sequence differs from germline, possibly due to a read error. The chain carries TRBV2 and TRBJ2-7, with 10 bases matching TRBD2. The germline CDR1 and CDR2 sequences are SNHLY and FYNNEI. CDR3 length equals 14 residues. CDR3 residues: CASSEARSGRVEDF. The CDR3 nucleotides are TGTGCCAGCAGTGAAGCGCGGAGCGGGAGGGTGGAAGACTTC.

V is TRBV2 and J is TRBJ1-5; 10 positions match TRBD1. The CDR3 is 15 residues long. J was trimmed by 6 bases and V by 6 bases; bases with no gene match: 8. The germline gives CDR1 SNHLY, CDR2 FYNNEI. This chain's CDR3 is CASSGGQGNRQPQHF. The CDR3 DNA sequence: TGTGCCAGCAGCGGGGGACAGGGGAATCGTCAGCCCCAGCATTTT.

The CDR3 loop is CASSAGRDYGYTF. Here the CDR3 DNA reads TGTGCCAGCAGTGCTGGGAGGGACTATGGCTACACCTTC. The genes are TRBV2 and TRBJ1-2; no reliable D call. The CDR3 is made up of 13 amino acids. Germline values: CDR1 SNHLY, CDR2 FYNNEI. V gave up 4 bases and J gave up 3 bases, with 9 bases separating them.

In regard to this clone: Different DNA sequences within this sample yield the same CDR3. The rearrangement links TRBV6-6 to TRBJ1-2; 7 bases agree with TRBD1. Germline lookup yields CDR1 MNHNY and CDR2 SVGAGI (reference sequence). V lost 5 bases and J lost 0; bases outside the gene matches: 3. CDR3 length: 14 amino acids. The CDR3 sequence: CASSPGTANYGYTF. In DNA, the CDR3 is TGTGCCAGCAGTCCTGGGACAGCTAACTATGGCTACACCTTC.

The chain is built from TRBV28 and TRBJ2-3, with D possibly TRBD2 on 5 matching bases. Germline V gives CDR1 MDHEN, CDR2 SYDVKM. The CDR3 loop spans 14 amino acids. The V end was cut by 3 bases, the J end by 1 base, with 8 bases between. The CDR3 region has the DNA TGTGCCAGCAGTTTCATTAGCGGCACAGATACGCAGTATTTT. This gives the protein CASSFISGTDTQYF.

This clone was detected a few times. This chain connects TRBV6-1 to TRBJ2-7; D is unresolved. This CDR3 comprises 13 residues. Germline values: CDR1 MNHNS, CDR2 SASEGT. Between the trimmed V and J ends, which lost 3 bases and 3 bases, there was a span of 9 bases. CDR3 coding DNA: TGTGCCAGCAGTGACAGAAACCTCTACGAGCAGTACTTC. This gives the protein CASSDRNLYEQYF.

This clone has more than one count but fewer than ten. J is TRBJ2-3 and V is TRBV29-1, with TRBD2 identical over 7 bases. This CDR3 is 14 amino acids long. V lost 6 bases and J lost 1; bases outside the gene matches: 7. Germline assignment: CDR1 SQVTM and CDR2 ANQGSEA. The DNA of the CDR3 is TGCAGCGTGCGACTGAGCGGGGGCACAGATACGCAGTATTTT. Translating gives CSVRLSGGTDTQYF.

The chain carries TRBV28 and TRBJ1-2, with a tentative D call TRBD1 (6 bases). The CDR3 sequence is 12 residues long. V was trimmed by 6 bases and J by 2 bases, leaving 7 bases between them. The germline V gene has CDR1 MDHEN and CDR2 SYDVKM. CDR3 in DNA: TGTGCCAGCAGCGACAGGAACTATGGCTACACCTTC. Amino acid sequence: CASSDRNYGYTF.

V gene TRBV6-6 combines with J gene TRBJ2-3, with D possibly being TRBD1 (5 bases). The length of the CDR3 is 14 residues. Trimming took 11 bases from V and 2 from J, leaving 17 bases between them. The germline CDR1 and CDR2 sequences are MNHNY and SVGAGI (reference sequence). The CDR3 protein is CAASRPGYTDTQYF. CDR3 coding DNA: TGTGCCGCCAGCAGGCCAGGGTACACAGATACGCAGTATTTT.

This chain connects TRBV15 to TRBJ2-3; 12 nucleotides align to TRBD2. The CDR3 runs 17 residues. Germline assignment: CDR1 LNHNV and CDR2 YYDKDF (reference sequence). V dropped 3 bases and J dropped 3; count of bases not matched to a gene: 7. In nucleotides, the CDR3 is TGTGCCACCAGCAGCCCCCTAACTAGCGGGAGGACAGATACGCAGTATTTT. Amino acid sequence: CATSSPLTSGRTDTQYF.

There are a few counts of this clone. The chain is built from TRBV5-6 and TRBJ1-5, with D hard to call. Trimming removed 2 bases at V and 2 bases at J, with 11 bases between. The CDR3 loop spans 15 amino acids. The germline CDR1 and CDR2 sequences are SGHDT and YYEEEE. This CDR3 reads CASSFGGKGNQPQHF. The CDR3 DNA follows: TGTGCCAGCAGCTTTGGAGGGAAAGGCAATCAGCCCCAGCATTTT.

The chain couples TRBV6-6 to TRBJ2-7, with D hard to call. The CDR3 runs 12 residues. V was shortened by 6 bases and J by 7 bases, with 13 bases between the two germline ends. Germline CDR1 is MNHNY and CDR2 is SVGAGI (reference sequence). The chain's CDR3 is CASRSTVHEQYF. In DNA form, the CDR3 reads TGTGCCAGCAGATCGACTGTCCATGAGCAGTACTTC.

This sequence joins TRBV21-1 and TRBJ1-5; the table's D call TRBD1 went unverified against the DNA. TRBV21-1 is reported as a pseudogene. The CDR3 runs to 16 residues. This CDR3 reads CASSKVDRVSNQPQHF. The CDR3 DNA reads TGTGCCAGCAGCAAAGTAGACAGGGTAAGCAATCAGCCCCAGCATTTT.

The chain is built from TRBV6-1 and TRBJ2-6; D gene ambiguous. Trimming pared 6 bases from V and 2 bases from J, leaving 8 bases between. The CDR3 covers 14 residues. Germline CDR1 MNHNS, CDR2 SASEGT. As DNA, the CDR3 is TGTGCCAGCAGGAAGAGAACTGGGGCCAACGTCCTGACTTTC. This codes for CASRKRTGANVLTF.

The chain recombines TRBV19 with TRBJ1-1; 9 positions agree with TRBD1. V dropped 0 bases and J dropped 5; count of bases not matched to a gene: 7. The CDR3 has 16 residues. CDR1 and CDR2 from the germline V gene are LNHDA and SQIVND (reference sequence). In DNA, the CDR3 is TGTGCCAGTAGTATAGATCAAGACAGGGGGTATACTGAAGCTTTCTTT. This codes for CASSIDQDRGYTEAFF.

The genes are TRBV5-1 and TRBJ1-2; 8 bases map to TRBD1. Trimming cost V 3 bases and J 2 bases; bases outside gene matches: 3. CDR1 and CDR2 from the germline V gene are SGHRS and YFSETQ. The CDR3 is 14 residues long. The CDR3 DNA reads as TGCGCCAGCAGCTCCACAGGGGGAAACTATGGCTACACCTTC. Its protein product is CASSSTGGNYGYTF.

This clone is judged medium-sized. The chain has TRBV19 and TRBJ2-3; weak D call: TRBD2 (5 bases). CDR1 is LNHDA and CDR2 is SQIVND in the germline V gene (reference sequence). The CDR3 spans 12 residues. Between the trimmed V and J ends, which lost 3 bases and 5 bases, there was a span of 6 bases. The CDR3 nucleotides are TGTGCCAGTAGTATCGGGGTAGATACGCAGTATTTT. It yields the protein CASSIGVDTQYF.

The chain carries TRBV6-5 and TRBJ2-3, with 8 bases aligning to TRBD2. Trimming took 4 bases from V and 5 from J; bases not matched to a gene: 11. The CDR3 is 16 residues long. Germline V gene sequence: CDR1 MNHEY, CDR2 SVGAGI. The CDR3 DNA reads TGTGCCAGCAGTTCGGGACGAAGCGGGAGCGGAGATACGCAGTATTTT. Its protein is CASSSGRSGSGDTQYF.

This sequence joins TRBV4-3 and TRBJ2-1; 7 bases are a match to TRBD1. CDR1 LGHNA and CDR2 YSLEER come from the germline V gene. The CDR3 is 16 residues long. With V trimmed by 2 bases and J by 2 bases, 6 bases remained unmatched. The CDR3 nucleotides are TGCGCCAGCAGCCAAACGACAGGGTTCCCCTACAATGAGCAGTTCTTC. Translation gives CASSQTTGFPYNEQFF.

Comments on this clone: The same CDR3 also results from other DNA sequences found in this sample. The rearrangement uses TRBV5-4 and TRBJ2-4; 8 positions match TRBD1. CDR1 and CDR2 (germline): SGHNT, YYREEE (reference sequence). CDR3 size: 14 residues. V gave up 1 base and J gave up 4 bases; unmatched junction bases: 1. The CDR3 reads CASSLQGAKNIQYF. CDR3 sequence (DNA): TGTGCCAGCAGCTTGCAGGGGGCGAAAAACATTCAGTACTTC.

The V call is TRBV7-2, the J call TRBJ2-7; 13 nucleotides align to TRBD2. Germline V gene sequence: CDR1 SGHTA, CDR2 FQGNSA. The CDR3 sequence is 14 residues long. V was clipped by 5 bases and J by 5 bases; unmatched bases: 3. Written as DNA, the CDR3 is TGTGCCAGCAGCAGGGGGACTAGCGGGAACGAGCAGTACTTC. Translation gives CASSRGTSGNEQYF.

The chain recombines TRBV7-2 with TRBJ1-2, with 7 bases that match TRBD1. The CDR3 has 15 amino acids. J lost 3 bases, V lost 5 bases, and 9 bases had no gene match. CDR1 and CDR2 from the germline V gene are SGHTA and FQGNSA. CDR3 DNA: TGTGCCAGCAGCAACCGGGACAGCGTGTACTATGGCTACACCTTC. Protein: CASSNRDSVYYGYTF.